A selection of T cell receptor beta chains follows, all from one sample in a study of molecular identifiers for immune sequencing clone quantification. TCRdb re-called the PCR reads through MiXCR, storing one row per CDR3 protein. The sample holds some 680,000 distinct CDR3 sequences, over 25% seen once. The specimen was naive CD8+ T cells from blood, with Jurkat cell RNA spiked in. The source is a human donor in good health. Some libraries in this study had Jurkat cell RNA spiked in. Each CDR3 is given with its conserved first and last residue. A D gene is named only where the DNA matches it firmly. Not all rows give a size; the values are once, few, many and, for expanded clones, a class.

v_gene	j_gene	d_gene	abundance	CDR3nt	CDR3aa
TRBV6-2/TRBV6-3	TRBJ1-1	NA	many	TGTGCCAGCAGTTACGGTTCTCTAGCTAACACTGAAGCTTTCTTT	CASSYGSLANTEAFF
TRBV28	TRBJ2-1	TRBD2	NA	TGTGCCAGCAGCCTCCCCCCTAGCGGGTCACACGATGAGCAGTTCTTC	CASSLPPSGSHDEQFF
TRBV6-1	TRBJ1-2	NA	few	TGTGCCAGCAGATCCAGCCCGTATGGCTACACCTTC	CASRSSPYGYTF
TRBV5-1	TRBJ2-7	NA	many	TGCGCCAGCCACGAGCAGTACTTC	CASHEQYF
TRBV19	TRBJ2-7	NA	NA	TGTGCCAGTAATGAGGGGACCCACGAGCAGTACTTC	CASNEGTHEQYF
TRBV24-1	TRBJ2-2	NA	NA	TGTGCCACCAGTGATCGGGGGACCGGGGAGCTGTTTTTT	CATSDRGTGELFF
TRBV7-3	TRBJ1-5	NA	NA	TGTGCCAGCAGCTTATATCAGCCCCAGCATTTT	CASSLYQPQHF
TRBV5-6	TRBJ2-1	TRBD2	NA	TGTGCCAGCACCCAAGGAGCGGGGGCCACATACAATGAGCAGTTCTTC	CASTQGAGATYNEQFF
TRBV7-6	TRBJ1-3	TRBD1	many	TGTGCCAGCAGCGCCTCACAGGGGGCGCCGGGAAACACCATATATTTT	CASSASQGAPGNTIYF
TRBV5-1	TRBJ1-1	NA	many	TGCGCCAGCAGCTTGGACGGGGGGTCGGTCACTGAAGCTTTCTTT	CASSLDGGSVTEAFF
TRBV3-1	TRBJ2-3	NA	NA	TGTGCCAGCAGCGAGCCCTTAGGGAACAGAGATACGCAGTATTTT	CASSEPLGNRDTQYF
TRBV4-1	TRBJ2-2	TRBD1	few	TGCGCCAGCAGCCCCAGCGCGGACAGGGGGCAGGGGGAGCTGTTTTTT	CASSPSADRGQGELFF
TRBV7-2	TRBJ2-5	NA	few	TGTGCCAGCAGCCAGGACAGCTCGGAGACCCAGTACTTC	CASSQDSSETQYF